This T cell receptor beta chain was found in a study of blood T cells in healthy people across ages. About the research overall: About one barcoded beta molecule per two T cells was the capture yield of template switching.

A J-beta primer mix and a sample-barcoded 5' primer were used in a second PCR of roughly 6 to 11 cycles. Each cDNA molecule received a tag from a template-switch adaptor that had 12 random nucleotides. One entry per CDR3 protein results from TCRdb running MiXCR on the 5' RACE reads. The sample shows fewer than 2,000,000 distinct CDR3 sequences, 30% to 40% of them seen only once. This clonotype appeared a single time. The CDR3 runs to 12 residues. The V gene lost 5 bases and the J gene lost 3 bases, with 10 bases spanning the gap. CDR1 and CDR2 (germline): DFQATT, SNEGSKA (reference sequence). The sequenced sample consisted of blood. This clonotype originated in a human donor in good health. V and J are TRBV20-1 and TRBJ1-2; the D gene is possibly TRBD1 (6 bases). CDR3 amino acids: CSAPGQYYGYTF. The DNA of the CDR3 is TGCAGTGCTCCCGGACAGTACTATGGCTACACCTTC.